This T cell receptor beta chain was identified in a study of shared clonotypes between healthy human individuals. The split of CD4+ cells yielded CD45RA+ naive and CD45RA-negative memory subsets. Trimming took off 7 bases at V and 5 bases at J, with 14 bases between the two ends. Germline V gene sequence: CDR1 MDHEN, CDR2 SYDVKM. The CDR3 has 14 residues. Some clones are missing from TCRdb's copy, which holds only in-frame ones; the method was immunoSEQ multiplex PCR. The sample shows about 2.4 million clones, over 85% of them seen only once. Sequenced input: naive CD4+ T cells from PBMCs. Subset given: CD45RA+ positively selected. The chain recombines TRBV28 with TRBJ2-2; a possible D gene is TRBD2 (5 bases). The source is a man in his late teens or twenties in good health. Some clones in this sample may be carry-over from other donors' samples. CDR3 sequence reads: CASTATGKTGELFF. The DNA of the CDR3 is TGTGCCAGCACCGCTACGGGGAAGACCGGGGAGCTGTTTTTT.